These 15 T cell receptor beta chains came from one sample sequenced in a study of T cells expressing NK-cell markers. TCRdb derives one entry per CDR3 protein from the 5' RACE reads, leaving out DNA. The repertoire table contains some 440,000 distinct CDR3 sequences. The sequenced sample was blood T cells: a sorted CD56 or NKG2C T cell subset, CD4+ or CD8+ T cells, or bulk PBMC T cells (not recorded which). These receptor sequences come from a woman aged 50 to 60 in good health.

The chain couples TRBV30 to TRBJ2-2; TCRdb's assignment of TRBD1 cannot be checked, as there is no DNA. Germline CDR1 GTSNPN, CDR2 SVGIG (reference sequence). The CDR3 contains 15 residues. The CDR3 sequence is CAGDPAGLNTGELFF.

The V call is TRBV29-1, the J call TRBJ2-7; TCRdb calls TRBD1, which cannot be checked without DNA. CDR3 length: 14 residues. Germline loops: CDR1 SQVTM, CDR2 ANQGSEA. The CDR3 here is CSVAGTRGTYEQYF.

The chain is built from TRBV5-1 and TRBJ2-1; without DNA, the TCRdb call of TRBD1 cannot be checked. Germline CDR1 and CDR2: SGHRS and YFSETQ. CDR3 size: 14 residues. The CDR3 region is CASSLRERYNEQFF.

The V gene is TRBV7-9, the J gene TRBJ2-1. This CDR3 comprises 12 residues. Germline CDR1 reads SEHNR; CDR2 reads FQNEAQ (reference sequence). CDR3 in amino acids: CASSFDEDEQFF.

This chain connects TRBV19 to TRBJ2-1; as DNA is missing, the TRBD1 call by TCRdb cannot be tested. Germline assignment: CDR1 LNHDA and CDR2 SQIVND (reference sequence). CDR3 size: 16 residues. The CDR3 loop reads CASSPGTGGFGNEQFF.

The chain uses TRBV2 and TRBJ2-5; TCRdb outputs TRBD1, but without DNA this stays unchecked. The CDR3 is 14 amino acids. Looked up from germline, CDR1 is SNHLY and CDR2 is FYNNEI. CDR3 loop: CASSFGQLGQTQYF.

V gene TRBV27 combines with J gene TRBJ2-5; TCRdb returns TRBD1, unconfirmable since there is no DNA. Per germline, CDR1 MNHEY and CDR2 SMNVEV (reference sequence). The CDR3 length is 20 residues. This CDR3 reads CASSSLTKTRGGAFQETQYF.

The V gene is TRBV12-3 or TRBV12-4, the J gene TRBJ2-7; TCRdb outputs TRBD1, but without DNA this stays unchecked. The CDR3 sequence is 15 residues long. CDR3: CASSPPGSANYEQYF.

CDR3 protein: CASSPSRRATDTQYF. The chain recombines TRBV7-7 with TRBJ2-3; with no DNA, the TCRdb D assignment of TRBD1 cannot be verified. This CDR3 has 15 residues. Germline CDR1 and CDR2: SSHAT and FNYEAQ (reference sequence).

The chain is built from TRBV27 and TRBJ1-5; the D gene TCRdb calls, TRBD1, cannot be checked with no DNA. The CDR3 sequence is 16 residues long. Germline V gene sequence: CDR1 MNHEY, CDR2 SMNVEV (reference sequence). The CDR3 here is CASSFPETGGNQPQHF.

This chain connects TRBV7-3 to TRBJ2-7. The CDR3 extends over 13 amino acids. Germline CDR1 and CDR2: SGHTA and FQGTGA. CDR3 sequence: CASSLSTSGEQYF.

V gene TRBV21-1 combines with J gene TRBJ2-3; TCRdb proposes TRBD2, but this gene call is untestable without DNA. TRBV21-1 is listed as a pseudogene. The CDR3 spans 15 residues. CDR3 amino acids: CASSKAGGGDDTQYF.

The chain uses TRBV13 and TRBJ1-2. Germline CDR1 and CDR2: PRHDT and FYEKMQ (reference sequence). This CDR3 has 17 residues. The CDR3: CASSLERRWEFSHGYTF.

The CDR3 is CSAVPGQGFTEAFF. This chain uses TRBV29-1 with TRBJ1-1; TCRdb proposes TRBD1, but this gene call is untestable without DNA. The CDR3 has 14 residues. Germline CDR1 reads SQVTM; CDR2 reads ANQGSEA.

J is TRBJ1-2 and V is TRBV20-1. Germline V gene sequence: CDR1 DFQATT, CDR2 SNEGSKA (reference sequence). The CDR3 contains 12 residues. The CDR3: CSAFGLNDGYTF.